What follows describes a single TCR beta chain. The sample is drawn from a study of blood T cell repertoires in COVID-19. Study information: Sites in the United States, Italy and Spain provided acute and convalescent COVID-19 samples. The analysed material was cDNA or gDNA that came from T cells, B-cell-depleted T cells, or PBMCs.

As processed by the authors: Estimation of nucleated cell counts relied on the amplification of reference gene primers. Assay: immunoSEQ multiplex PCR; the TCRdb copy retains only in-frame clones and omits some. The DNA was the basis for D and trimming; V, J and clone size are from that table. The data contain about 320,000 clones, 85% of them singletons. Germline V lookup: CDR1 MNHEY, CDR2 SMNVEV (reference sequence). This CDR3 is 15 amino acids long. V dropped 8 bases and J dropped 0; count of bases not matched to a gene: 7. The rearrangement joins TRBV27 to TRBJ2-3; 8 positions match TRBD1. The receptor was isolated from a human donor in a cohort sampled during active COVID-19. Sequencing input: peripheral blood. CDR3 bases: TGTGCCAGCCGACAGGGGTCTACTAGCACAGATACGCAGTATTTT. Translation gives CASRQGSTSTDTQYF.